The rows below give T cell receptor beta chains drawn from one sample of a study of T cells after yellow fever vaccination. TCRdb ran MiXCR on the 5' RACE reads and lists one entry per CDR3 protein. The table includes a few hundred thousand distinct CDR3 sequences, about 5.2% detected once. Sequenced here: CD4+ T cells sorted from PBMCs, sampled on the day of the yellow fever booster vaccination. The receptors derive from a man between 18 and 29 years old who received the YFV17D yellow fever vaccine. Both conserved end residues are part of each CDR3. Fields, in order: clone size, D gene, J gene, V gene, CDR3 protein, CDR3 DNA. The D gene is left open where the match is weak. A clone size is listed for some rows: how often the clone was seen (once, few, many), or a class if it is expanded.

>-|TRBD2|TRBJ2-3|TRBV5-1
CASSLDGRGSDTQYF
TGCGCCAGCAGCTTGGATGGGCGGGGGTCAGATACGCAGTATTTT
>many|-|TRBJ2-2|TRBV7-2
CASSPRSGARNTGELFF
TGTGCCAGCAGCCCAAGGTCGGGGGCCCGGAACACCGGGGAGCTGTTTTTT
>few|-|TRBJ2-3|TRBV5-1
CASSLARPWADTQYF
TGCGCCAGCAGCTTGGCCCGTCCCTGGGCAGATACGCAGTATTTT
>-|-|TRBJ2-3|TRBV4-2
CASSQVPRSTDTQYF
TGTGCCAGCAGCCAAGTCCCCAGGAGCACAGATACGCAGTATTTT
>few|TRBD2|TRBJ2-7|TRBV5-1
CASSLASGGSYEQYF
TGCGCCAGCAGCTTGGCTAGCGGGGGCTCCTACGAGCAGTACTTC
>few|TRBD2|TRBJ2-7|TRBV19
CASSIGRGGEQYF
TGTGCCAGTAGTATTGGGAGGGGAGGCGAGCAGTACTTC
>-|-|TRBJ1-2|TRBV5-1
CASSLGAGSYGYTF
TGCGCCAGCAGCTTGGGGGCAGGGAGCTATGGCTACACCTTC
>many|TRBD1|TRBJ2-1|TRBV5-1
CASSEQGDSYNEQFF
TGCGCCAGCAGCGAACAGGGGGACTCCTACAATGAGCAGTTCTTC
>few|-|TRBJ1-6|TRBV6-5
CASSYQGHQNSPLHF
TGTGCCAGCAGTTACCAGGGACACCAAAATTCACCCCTCCACTTT
>few|-|TRBJ1-3|TRBV10-3
CAAKYGVGNTIYF
TGTGCCGCCAAGTACGGTGTGGGAAACACCATATATTTT
>-|-|TRBJ2-3|TRBV3-1
CASSHPPGTPTTATDTQYF
TGTGCCAGCAGCCACCCACCCGGGACACCTACTACTGCCACAGATACGCAGTATTTT
>-|TRBD1|TRBJ2-3|TRBV10-1
CASSDWDRGADTQYF
TGCGCCAGCAGTGACTGGGACAGGGGGGCCGATACGCAGTATTTT
>many|-|TRBJ1-1|TRBV7-8
CASSLAGGLNTEAFF
TGTGCCAGCAGCTTAGCGGGGGGGTTGAACACTGAAGCTTTCTTT
>many|-|TRBJ2-3|TRBV29-1
CSVEGSDRTDTQYF
TGCAGCGTTGAAGGGAGCGATCGCACAGATACGCAGTATTTT
>many|TRBD2|TRBJ2-3|TRBV29-1
CSVRTRLADTQYF
TGCAGCGTTCGGACTAGATTGGCAGATACGCAGTATTTT
>-|-|TRBJ2-3|TRBV7-8
CASSLGGSLDTQYF
TGTGCCAGCAGCTTAGGGGGGTCCTTGGATACGCAGTATTTT
>many|TRBD2|TRBJ2-3|TRBV9
CASSVVAGGRTDTQYF
TGTGCCAGCAGCGTAGTAGCGGGGGGACGAACAGATACGCAGTATTTT
>many|-|TRBJ2-5|TRBV12-3/TRBV12-4
CASSTPGLRQETQYF
TGTGCCAGCAGTACGCCGGGCCTTCGGCAAGAGACCCAGTACTTC
>many|TRBD2|TRBJ2-1|TRBV20-1
CSASERGTEQFF
TGCAGTGCTAGCGAGCGGGGGACTGAGCAGTTCTTC
>many|TRBD2|TRBJ2-7|TRBV5-6
CASSLNRLAGDSEQYF
TGTGCCAGCAGCCTTAACCGTCTAGCGGGGGACTCCGAGCAGTACTTC
>-|TRBD1|TRBJ1-3|TRBV4-1
CASSLDRGRGNTIYF
TGCGCCAGCAGCTTAGACAGGGGGCGAGGAAACACCATATATTTT